This TCR beta chain appears in the sequencing data of a study of blood T cells in healthy people across ages. This clonotype was observed at least ten times. The antigen is undetermined. Next came a second PCR, run for about 6 to 12 cycles, which used a sample-barcoded 5' primer along with a J-beta primer mix. A minimum of 3 million CDR3-containing paired-end reads was obtained for each sample. Each CDR3 protein gets one entry after TCRdb re-called the 5' RACE reads with MiXCR. Of around 990,000 distinct CDR3 sequences in the sample, 35% to 40% are singletons; the top ten hold about 12%. Study-wide results and limits: Researchers report that TCR beta diversity correlated strongly with naive T cell percentage.

The TCR sequence derives from a man aged 18 to 29 in good health. Sequenced sample: blood.

CDR3 coding DNA: TGTGCCAGCACCCCGCACCAAGCAACTAATGAAAAACTGTTTTTT. Translated: CASTPHQATNEKLFF. The chain recombines TRBV12-3 or TRBV12-4 with TRBJ1-4; D gene unclear. V was cut by 7 bases and J by 0 bases, with 12 bases left in between. The CDR3 sequence is 15 residues long.